This TCR beta chain stems from a study of CD8+ T cells in alopecia areata. On the study more broadly: The drug, oral tofacitinib, was given to treated patients at 5 to 10 mg twice daily.

Treatment defined: oral pan-JAK inhibitor, 5-10 mg twice daily. It was from alopecia areata patients that lesional scalp punch biopsies and peripheral blood were collected. This clone was detected only a few times. Isolated RNA was reverse transcribed into cDNA used as the sequencing template. Method: immunoSEQ multiplex PCR; TCRdb's copy keeps in-frame clones and lacks some. The data contain about 180,000 clones, 51% of them singletons. The sequences come from CD8+ T cells sorted from blood, collected around week 53, from a patient treated with tofacitinib. This TCR was recovered from a human donor with alopecia areata.

For the CDR3, the DNA is TGCAGCGTTGAGATGGGACAACCCGAGCAGTTCTTC. Protein sequence: CSVEMGQPEQFF. The chain employs TRBV29-1 and TRBJ2-1; possible D gene TRBD1, 6 bases. The germline V gene has CDR1 SQVTM and CDR2 ANQGSEA. V was trimmed by 3 bases and J by 10 bases, leaving 13 bases between them. This CDR3 comprises 12 residues.